What follows is one T cell receptor (beta chain) and its context. Its antigen is currently unknown. This specimen comes from a study of T cells after yellow fever vaccination. Points from the study as a whole: Post-booster reappearance was seen for most primary-vaccination clones (about 96% CD4, around 90% CD8).

Via MiXCR, TCRdb re-called the 5' RACE reads, giving one row per CDR3 protein. The sample consists of around 340,000 distinct CDR3 sequences, roughly an eighth of them appearing once. The CDR3 contains 19 residues. J lost 2 bases, V lost 0 bases, and 15 bases had no gene match. The germline gives CDR1 SGHTA, CDR2 FQGNSA. The rearrangement uses TRBV7-2 and TRBJ2-7; TRBD2 matches 8 bases. The clonotype originates from a young man who received the YFV17D yellow fever vaccine. The sequencing used CD4+ T cells sorted from PBMCs, collected 15 days after the yellow fever booster vaccination. DNA of the CDR3: TGTGCCAGCAGCTTAGCCTTACCGGGACTAGGGATGCCCCCCTACGAGCAGTACTTC. It encodes CASSLALPGLGMPPYEQYF. Full variable domain (missing parts from reference TRBV7-2 and TRBJ2-7): GAGVSQSPSNKVTEKGKDVELRCDPISGHTALYWYRQSLGQGLEFLIYFQGNSAPDKSGLPSDRFSAERTGGSVSTLTIQRTQQEDSAVYLCASSLALPGLGMPPYEQYFGPGTRLTVT.